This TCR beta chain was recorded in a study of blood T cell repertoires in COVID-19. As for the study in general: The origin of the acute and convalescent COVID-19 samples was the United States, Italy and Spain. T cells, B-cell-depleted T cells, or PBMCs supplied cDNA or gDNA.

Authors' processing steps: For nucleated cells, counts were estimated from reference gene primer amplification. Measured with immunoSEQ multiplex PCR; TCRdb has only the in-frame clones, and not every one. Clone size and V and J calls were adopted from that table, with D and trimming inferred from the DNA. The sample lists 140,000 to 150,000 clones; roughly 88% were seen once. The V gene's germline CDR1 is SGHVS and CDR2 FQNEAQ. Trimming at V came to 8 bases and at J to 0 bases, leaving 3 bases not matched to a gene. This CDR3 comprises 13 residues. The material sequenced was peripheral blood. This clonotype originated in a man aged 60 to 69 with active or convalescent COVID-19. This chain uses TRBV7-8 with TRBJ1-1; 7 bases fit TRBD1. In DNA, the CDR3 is TGTGCCAGCGGAGACAGGGTGAACACTGAAGCTTTCTTT. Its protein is CASGDRVNTEAFF. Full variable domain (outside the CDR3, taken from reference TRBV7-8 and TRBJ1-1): GAGVSQSPRYKVAKRGQDVALRCDPISGHVSLFWYQQALGQGPEFLTYFQNEAQLDKSGLPSDRFFAERPEGSVSTLKIQRTQQEDSAVYLCASGDRVNTEAFFGQGTRLTVV.